Listed here are 27 T cell receptor beta chains from one sample, sequenced in a study of neoadjuvant nivolumab and ipilimumab in lung cancer (dated by TCRdb to the early 2020s). In light of the paper, this sample's time point label describes: at surgical resection after neoadjuvant nivolumab +/- ipilimumab. The library was built by means of the immunoSEQ multiplex PCR assay. Sourced from immuneACCESS, this table was stored by TCRdb with only in-frame sequences that have V and J called. A share of the clones is absent; for the studies checked, an unresolved V gene accounts for under half, and the remainder has no known explanation. A total of a few thousand clones appear in this sample, roughly 80% of them only once. The ten largest clonotypes hold approximately 3% of the sample. This material consisted of normal lung tissue adjacent to the tumor, taken after neoadjuvant nivolumab, alone or with ipilimumab, at or shortly before surgery. All receptors come from an adult with non-small cell lung cancer. Some clones in this sample may be carry-over from other donors' samples.

This clone was counted between two and nine times. The V call is TRBV28, the J call TRBJ2-1, with D hard to call. With 6 bases removed from V and 7 bases from J, the gap between germline ends came to 13 bases. CDR1 is MDHEN, CDR2 SYDVKM, per germline. The CDR3 is made up of 13 amino acids. CDR3 nucleotides: TGTGCCAGCAGCCTAAGGGTGGTAAATGAGCAGTTCTTC. This gives the protein CASSLRVVNEQFF.

The chain couples TRBV29-1 to TRBJ2-1, with 11 bases fitting TRBD2. V was pared by 5 bases and J by 8 bases, with 14 bases of the junction left unmatched. The length of the CDR3 is 16 residues. CDR1 SQVTM and CDR2 ANQGSEA come from the germline V gene. CDR3 nucleotide sequence: TGCAGCGTTCCGGACATAGGGACTAGCGGAGGGCATGAGCAGTTCTTC. Encoded protein: CSVPDIGTSGGHEQFF.

The chain couples TRBV9 to TRBJ2-6; no clear D. CDR3 length equals 15 residues. Germline assignment: CDR1 SGDLS and CDR2 YYNGEE. Trimming removed 7 bases at V and 4 bases at J, with 15 bases between. The CDR3 is CASALGSLGANVLTF. Written as DNA, the CDR3 is TGTGCCAGCGCCTTAGGCAGTCTGGGGGCCAACGTCCTGACTTTC.

The chain carries TRBV7-3 and TRBJ2-1; TRBD2 matches at 8 bases. Germline V gives CDR1 SGHTA, CDR2 FQGTGA. The CDR3 length is 14 residues. V trimming: 5 bases; J trimming: 9 bases; junction bases outside the gene matches: 9. The CDR3: CASSALAGLSEQFF. DNA of the CDR3: TGTGCCAGCAGCGCCCTAGCGGGTCTAAGTGAGCAGTTCTTC. The full variable domain, in which reference TRBV7-3 and TRBJ2-1 provide the parts outside the CDR3, is GAGVSQTPSNKVTEKGKYVELRCDPISGHTALYWYRQSLGQGPEFLIYFQGTGAADDSGLPNDRFFAVRPEGSVSTLKIQRTERGDSAVYLCASSALAGLSEQFFGPGTRLTVL.

The J gene is TRBJ2-6, the V gene TRBV28; D is uncertain. CDR1 and CDR2 from the germline V gene are MDHEN and SYDVKM. The CDR3 runs 15 residues. V was cut by 8 bases and J by 3 bases, with 14 bases left in between. This CDR3 is CASAQPVSGANVLTF. CDR3 DNA: TGTGCCAGCGCCCAGCCTGTGAGTGGGGCCAACGTCCTGACTTTC. The whole variable domain, remainder taken from reference TRBV28 and TRBJ2-6, is DVKVTQSSRYLVKRTGEKVFLECVQDMDHENMFWYRQDPGLGLRLIYFSYDVKMKEKGDIPEGYSVSREKKERFSLILESASTNQTSMYLCASAQPVSGANVLTFGAGSRLTVL.

The chain joins TRBV7-2 to TRBJ2-7; the D is unclear. V shed 4 bases and J shed 4 bases, with 14 bases lying between them. Germline CDR1 is SGHTA and CDR2 is FQGNSA. The CDR3 length is 14 residues. The CDR3 sequence: CASSSSLGPYEQYF. The CDR3 DNA reads TGTGCCAGCAGCTCATCCCTGGGCCCGTACGAGCAGTACTTC.

The chain carries TRBV2 and TRBJ2-7, with TRBD1 identical over 9 bases. Germline loops: CDR1 SNHLY, CDR2 FYNNEI. V gave up 3 bases and J gave up 4 bases; unmatched junction bases: 7. The CDR3 contains 15 residues. This chain's CDR3 is CASSEGQGPIYEQYF. The CDR3, as DNA: TGTGCCAGCAGTGAGGGACAGGGCCCCATATACGAGCAGTACTTC.

This chain connects TRBV5-6 to TRBJ2-1, with 8 nucleotides matching TRBD2. CDR3 length equals 15 residues. CDR1 is SGHDT and CDR2 is YYEEEE in the germline V gene. V dropped 2 bases and J dropped 5; count of bases not matched to a gene: 6. Here the CDR3 reads CASSFLLAGDNEQFF. The CDR3 DNA follows: TGTGCCAGCAGCTTTCTTCTAGCGGGCGACAATGAGCAGTTCTTC.

In its sample, this clone was seen a few times. V and J are TRBV19 and TRBJ2-1; 11 bases match TRBD2. Germline trimming cut 5 bases from V and 7 bases from J; bases unmatched to any gene: 7. Per the germline V gene, CDR1 is LNHDA and CDR2 is SQIVND (reference sequence). This CDR3 spans 15 amino acids. Written as DNA, the CDR3 is TGTGCCAGTAGTGTAACTAGCGGGAGCTTGAATGAGCAGTTCTTC. Translated, it gives CASSVTSGSLNEQFF.

V usage is TRBV18 and J usage is TRBJ2-7, with TRBD2 matching 8 bases. Per germline, CDR1 KGHSH and CDR2 LQKENI. The CDR3 sequence is 15 residues long. V shed 8 bases, J shed 0 bases, and the junction held 9 bases outside the gene matches. The CDR3 nucleotides read TGTGCCAGCAGTACCGCGGCGGGAGGCTCCTACGAGCAGTACTTC. It is translated as CASSTAAGGSYEQYF. Looking up the rest from reference TRBV18 and TRBJ2-7 gives the full variable domain: NAGVMQNPRHLVRRRGQEARLRCSPMKGHSHVYWYRQLPEEGLKFMVYLQKENIIDESGMPKERFSAEFPKEGPSILRIQQVVRGDSAAYFCASSTAAGGSYEQYFGPGTRLTVT.

This clone was detected only a few times. This CDR3 is CASNDRGLEAEQYF. DNA of the CDR3: TGCGCCAGCAACGACAGGGGGCTCGAAGCCGAGCAGTACTTC. V and J are TRBV10-2 and TRBJ2-7; 10 bases are shared with TRBD1. V shed 7 bases and J 6 bases; nucleotides not matched to a gene: 9. Germline assignment: CDR1 WSHSY and CDR2 SAAADI. The CDR3 runs to 14 residues.

V is TRBV19 and J is TRBJ2-7, with a possible D match to TRBD1 (5 bases). The CDR3 extends over 9 amino acids. Germline CDR1 and CDR2: LNHDA and SQIVND (reference sequence). V was shortened by 11 bases and J by 7 bases, with 9 bases between the two germline ends. The CDR3 protein is CAPQGEQYF. The DNA of the CDR3 is TGTGCCCCCCAGGGAGAGCAGTACTTC.

The chain employs TRBV30 and TRBJ1-3; no definite D call. Trimming shortened V by 0 bases and J by 6 bases, and 6 bases separated the two germline ends. CDR3 length equals 12 residues. CDR1 and CDR2 from the germline V gene are GTSNPN and SVGIG (reference sequence). The CDR3 DNA is TGTGCCTGGAGTGTAGGGCAAAACACCATATATTTT. It codes for CAWSVGQNTIYF.

This chain connects TRBV19 to TRBJ2-7; tentatively, D is TRBD2 (6 bases). Trimming stripped 11 bases from V and 1 base from J, with 9 bases between. The V gene's germline CDR1 is LNHDA and CDR2 SQIVND (reference sequence). This CDR3 region has 11 residues. Written as DNA, the CDR3 is TGTGCCTCTGGAGGGTCCTACGAGCAGTACTTC. It is translated as CASGGSYEQYF.

This rearrangement joins TRBV5-4 to TRBJ1-4; D call uncertain. CDR3 length: 15 amino acids. Germline CDR1 is SGHNT and CDR2 is YYREEE (reference sequence). Trimming took 4 bases from V and 3 from J, leaving 13 bases between them. The CDR3 DNA sequence: TGTGCCAGCAGCATGAATAGAAACCCTAATGAAAAACTGTTTTTT. It yields the protein CASSMNRNPNEKLFF.

V gene TRBV11-2 combines with J gene TRBJ1-1, with 8 nucleotides matching TRBD1. The germline V gene encodes CDR1 SGHAT and CDR2 FQNNGV. The CDR3 is made up of 15 amino acids. V lost 5 bases and J lost 5; bases outside the gene matches: 10. CDR3 sequence reads: CASSPLGQGGTEAFF. The CDR3 region has the DNA TGTGCCAGCAGCCCTCTTGGACAGGGAGGGACTGAAGCTTTCTTT.

This clone was counted a single time. The chain joins TRBV25-1 to TRBJ2-1; tentative D call: TRBD1 (6 bases). Germline values: CDR1 MGHDK, CDR2 SYGVNS. V dropped 7 bases and J dropped 6 bases, with 13 bases sitting between them. The CDR3 runs 13 residues. CDR3 protein: CASTGLGANEQFF. CDR3 sequence (DNA): TGTGCCAGCACGGGGCTGGGGGCCAATGAGCAGTTCTTC.

The CDR3 nucleotides are TGTGCCAGCAGTCCACAAGCGGGAGGCCCTTCAGAGCAGTACTTC. The encoded protein is CASSPQAGGPSEQYF. This chain joins TRBV27 and TRBJ2-7; 9 positions match TRBD2. Germline V lookup: CDR1 MNHEY, CDR2 SMNVEV (reference sequence). V lost 5 bases and J lost 7; bases outside the gene matches: 12. This CDR3 has 15 amino acids.

This sequence joins TRBV6-1 and TRBJ1-1; maybe TRBD1 (5 bases). Germline V gene lookup returns CDR1 MNHNS and CDR2 SASEGT. The CDR3 has 13 amino acids. The V end lost 4 bases, the J end lost 3 bases, and 9 bases lay between the germline ends. As DNA, the CDR3 is TGTGCCAGCAGTGGGGGGTGGGACACTGAAGCTTTCTTT. Translating gives CASSGGWDTEAFF.

This clone was counted a few times. The chain joins TRBV2 to TRBJ1-2, with TRBD1 identical over 7 bases. The trim removed 5 bases at V and 0 bases at J, leaving 9 bases unmatched. This CDR3 has 16 amino acids. The germline V gene has CDR1 SNHLY and CDR2 FYNNEI. Here the CDR3 reads CASSSWTGPSNYGYTF. The CDR3 nucleotides are TGTGCCAGCAGTTCATGGACAGGCCCTTCTAACTATGGCTACACCTTC.

The chain is built from TRBV5-1 and TRBJ2-1, with D possibly being TRBD2 (6 bases). Germline V gives CDR1 SGHRS, CDR2 YFSETQ. Between the trimmed V and J ends, which lost 4 bases and 7 bases, there was a span of 15 bases. The CDR3 loop spans 14 amino acids. CDR3 bases: TGCGCCAGCAGCAAACGAGCGGGTCTAAATGAGCAGTTCTTC. Its protein is CASSKRAGLNEQFF. Filled out from reference TRBV5-1 and TRBJ2-1, the complete variable domain reads KAGVTQTPRYLIKTRGQQVTLSCSPISGHRSVSWYQQTPGQGLQFLFEYFSETQRNKGNFPGRFSGRQFSNSRSEMNVSTLELGDSALYLCASSKRAGLNEQFFGPGTRLTVL.

This sequence joins TRBV18 and TRBJ1-1; 8 bases line up with TRBD1. The length of the CDR3 is 14 residues. The germline V gene encodes CDR1 KGHSH and CDR2 LQKENI. With V trimmed by 2 bases and J by 5 bases, 4 bases remained unmatched. The CDR3 loop is CASSPLDRGTEAFF. CDR3 nucleotides: TGTGCCAGCTCACCATTAGACAGGGGAACTGAAGCTTTCTTT.

The V call is TRBV7-6, the J call TRBJ2-3; tentatively, D is TRBD2 (6 bases). Germline lookup yields CDR1 SGHVS and CDR2 FNYEAQ. The CDR3 covers 16 residues. V was pared by 2 bases and J by 0 bases, with 12 bases between. DNA of the CDR3: TGTGCCAGCAGCTTACTATTAGCGGCTAGCACAGATACGCAGTATTTT. This codes for CASSLLLAASTDTQYF.

The V call is TRBV5-5, the J call TRBJ1-1; TRBD1 might be the D (6 bases). V lost 4 bases, J lost 1 base, and 11 bases lay in between. The germline CDR1 and CDR2 sequences are SGHKS and YYEKEE (reference sequence). The CDR3 extends over 14 amino acids. Written as DNA, the CDR3 is TGTGCCAGCAGCAAAGGGACATCGAACACTGAAGCTTTCTTT. This translates into CASSKGTSNTEAFF.

The chain joins TRBV5-1 to TRBJ2-7, with a possible D match to TRBD1 (6 bases). V dropped 3 bases and J dropped 2 bases, with 9 bases sitting between them. Germline loops: CDR1 SGHRS, CDR2 YFSETQ. The CDR3 runs 13 residues. In DNA form, the CDR3 reads TGCGCCAGCAGCTGGGACAAGACCTACGAGCAGTACTTC. Protein product: CASSWDKTYEQYF.

The chain uses TRBV5-6 and TRBJ1-5; perhaps TRBD1 as D (5 bases). CDR1 is SGHDT, CDR2 YYEEEE, per germline. V was cut by 1 base and J by 7 bases, with 15 bases left in between. This CDR3 spans 15 amino acids. This chain's CDR3 is CASSLTSAGSQPQHF. In DNA form, the CDR3 reads TGTGCCAGCAGCTTGACCTCGGCAGGGTCACAGCCCCAGCATTTT. Supplemented by reference TRBV5-6 and TRBJ1-5, the full variable domain reads DAGVTQSPTHLIKTRGQQVTLRCSPKSGHDTVSWYQQALGQGPQFIFQYYEEEERQRGNFPDRFSGHQFPNYSSELNVNALLLGDSALYLCASSLTSAGSQPQHFGDGTRLSIL.

This clone occurred a few times. The genes are TRBV25-1 and TRBJ2-7, with a weak D call TRBD1 (6 bases). CDR3 length equals 15 residues. Trimming removed 2 bases from V and 0 bases from J, with 11 bases in between. Germline-derived CDR1 and CDR2 are MGHDK and SYGVNS. The CDR3 reads CASSEAGAGSYEQYF. The CDR3 DNA reads TGTGCCAGCAGTGAAGCAGGGGCTGGCTCCTACGAGCAGTACTTC.